This TCR beta chain was captured by sequencing in a study of shared clonotypes between healthy human individuals. Looking at the study overall: Serving as donors were two women and a few men, whose ages spanned 18 to 49.

Study-wide results and caveats: At large depth, rarefaction still showed sorted-subset sequencing to be incomplete. An anticipated effect of sequencing depth on clonotype sharing among donors was recognized.

The CDR3 extends over 16 amino acids. V shed 7 bases, J shed 3 bases, and the junction held 14 bases outside the gene matches. Germline V lookup: CDR1 SNHLY, CDR2 FYNNEI. Sequencing used immunoSEQ multiplex PCR; TCRdb keeps in-frame clones, though not all of them. The profile shows a few million clones, 85% to 95% of them singletons. Worth noting for this clone: What it binds is unknown.

The sample consisted of naive CD4+ T cells from PBMCs. Noted subset: CD45RA+ positively selected. The sequence derives from a man between 18 and 35 years old in good health. Some clones in this sample may be carry-over from other donors' samples. This chain links TRBV2 with TRBJ2-7; 8 bases agree with TRBD1. CDR3 bases: TGTGCCAGCAAACTGGACAGGGTCTATCAGGACTACGAGCAGTACTTC. Translating gives CASKLDRVYQDYEQYF. Drawing the rest from reference TRBV2 and TRBJ2-7, the complete variable domain is EPEVTQTPSHQVTQMGQEVILRCVPISNHLYFYWYRQILGQKVEFLVSFYNNEISEKSEIFDDQFSVERPDGSNFTLKIRSTKLEDSAMYFCASKLDRVYQDYEQYFGPGTRLTVT.